This T cell receptor (beta chain) was observed in a study of blood T cell repertoires in COVID-19. Across the whole study: Italy, Spain and the United States were the sources of the convalescent and acute COVID-19 samples. In each case, the material was cDNA or gDNA derived from T cells, B-cell-depleted T cells, or PBMCs.

Under the authors' procedure: Amplification of reference gene primers provided the estimated nucleated cell counts. Here immunoSEQ multiplex PCR was the method, and the copy in TCRdb shows in-frame clones only, minus some. V and J calls and clone size are those listed in that table; D and trimming were worked out from the DNA. The table lists some 160,000 clones, over 80% of them singletons. CDR1 and CDR2 from the germline V gene are MNHEY and SVGAGI. CDR3 length equals 13 residues. V shed 6 bases, J shed 10 bases, and the junction held 8 bases outside the gene matches. The material sequenced was peripheral blood. This sequence joins TRBV6-5 and TRBJ2-1; the match to TRBD1 covers 8 bases. This receptor was taken from a man between 65 and 85 years old who had recovered from COVID-19. CDR3 DNA: TGTGCCAGCAGGGCAGGACAGGGCGGGGAGCAGTTCTTC. Its protein is CASRAGQGGEQFF.